The source of this TCR beta chain is a study of blood T cells in healthy people across ages. At the level of the study: Using template switching, researchers captured about one barcoded beta molecule for each two T cells.

It was with a sample-barcoded 5' primer and a J-beta primer mix that a second PCR of about 7 to 12 cycles was run. TCRdb fed the 5' RACE reads into MiXCR, producing one record per CDR3 protein. Here the sample spans 1.2 million to 1.5 million distinct CDR3 sequences, roughly 45% being singletons. A minimum of 6.5 million PBMCs was isolated per sample. The CDR3 covers 17 residues. Germline V gives CDR1 MNHNS, CDR2 SASEGT. J was trimmed by 2 bases and V by 7 bases; bases with no gene match: 14. The receptor was derived from a woman under 30 in good health. V is TRBV6-1 and J is TRBJ1-2, with 9 positions matching TRBD1. The sample taken for sequencing was blood. CDR3 region: CASISGRTGASNYGYTF. The DNA of the CDR3 is TGTGCCAGCATCTCAGGGCGGACAGGGGCTTCAAACTATGGCTACACCTTC.